This T cell receptor (beta chain) was observed in a study of T cell repertoires in cytomegalovirus infection. Using its own MiXCR run on the reads, TCRdb lists one record per CDR3 protein. Here the sample spans about 680,000 distinct CDR3 sequences, approximately 24% being singletons. Germline-derived CDR1 and CDR2 are KGHDR and SFDVKD. CDR3 length equals 14 residues. Trimming took off 5 bases at V and 1 base at J, with 8 bases between the two ends. Sample: CD8+ T cells from PBMCs. This sequence joins TRBV24-1 and TRBJ2-1; D remains ambiguous. This TCR was recovered from a human donor in good health (CMV status not recorded). Some clones in this sample may be carry-over from other donors' samples. The chain's CDR3 is CATSGGGSYNEQFF. The DNA of the CDR3 is TGTGCCACCAGTGGGGGTGGGTCCTACAATGAGCAGTTCTTC.